The 18 T cell receptor beta chains in this list originate from one sample, sequenced in a study of beta chain features in type 1 diabetes. Expressed TCRB transcripts were sequenced because the isolated RNA had all been reverse transcribed beforehand. Sequencing was performed with immunoSEQ multiplex PCR; in TCRdb, only in-frame clones are kept and a portion is missing. The data contain under 350,000 clones, 8% of them singletons. Sequenced material: central memory CD4+ T cells from blood. The receptors shown here come from a woman younger than 35 in good health.

The rearrangement joins TRBV15 to TRBJ1-5; D uncertain. There are 15 residues in the CDR3. V lost 0 bases and J 3 bases, leaving 9 bases between the germline ends. CDR1 is LNHNV and CDR2 is YYDKDF in the germline V gene (reference sequence). CDR3 coding DNA: TGTGCCACCAGCAGAGATATCGGCTTCAATCAGCCCCAGCATTTT. Translation: CATSRDIGFNQPQHF.

The gene calls are TRBV29-1 and TRBJ1-2, with 9 bases identical to TRBD1. The CDR3 length is 13 residues. Germline V gene sequence: CDR1 SQVTM, CDR2 ANQGSEA. Trimming at V came to 5 bases and at J to 2 bases, leaving 3 bases not matched to a gene. The DNA for the CDR3 is TGCAGCGTTCACAGGGGGCAGAACTATGGCTACACCTTC. Its translation is CSVHRGQNYGYTF. Looking up the rest from reference TRBV29-1 and TRBJ1-2 gives the full variable domain: SAVISQKPSRDICQRGTSLTIQCQVDSQVTMMFWYRQQPGQSLTLIATANQGSEATYESGFVIDKFPISRPNLTFSTLTVSNMSPEDSSIYLCSVHRGQNYGYTFGSGTRLTVV.

CDR3: CASSQVGQAYEQYF. CDR3 bases: TGCGCCAGCAGCCAAGTCGGACAGGCCTACGAGCAGTACTTC. The V gene is TRBV4-1, the J gene TRBJ2-7; TRBD1 agrees at 7 bases. The germline gives CDR1 MGHRA, CDR2 YSYEKL. The CDR3 sequence is 14 residues long. Trimming cost V 1 base and J 2 bases; bases outside gene matches: 2.

There are a few counts of this clone. The chain carries TRBV5-6 and TRBJ1-3; the D is unclear. The germline V and J ends were trimmed by 0 bases and 3 bases, with 7 bases remaining between them. Germline-derived CDR1 and CDR2 are SGHDT and YYEEEE. This CDR3 has 14 amino acids. The CDR3 region is CASSLEWFGNTIYF. The CDR3, as DNA: TGTGCCAGCAGCTTGGAGTGGTTTGGAAACACCATATATTTT.

This clone was picked up a small number of times. In DNA, the CDR3 is TGTGCCAGCAGTTACTCGCGGAGAAACACCGGGGAGCTGTTTTTT. Residues: CASSYSRRNTGELFF. V and J are TRBV6-5 and TRBJ2-2, with no clear D. The CDR3 totals 15 residues. V was pared by 0 bases and J by 2 bases, with 7 bases between. CDR1 is MNHEY and CDR2 is SVGAGI in the germline V gene.

The chain carries TRBV2 and TRBJ1-6; TRBD1 might be the D (5 bases). There are 16 residues in the CDR3. Trimming removed 4 bases from V and 6 bases from J, with 16 bases in between. The germline V gene encodes CDR1 SNHLY and CDR2 FYNNEI. CDR3 sequence (DNA): TGTGCCAGCAGTGGCAGGGCTAATCGGGGTAATTCACCCCTCCACTTT. Translated: CASSGRANRGNSPLHF.

This clone was counted ten times or more. The V gene is TRBV11-2, the J gene TRBJ1-5; tentative D call: TRBD1 (6 bases). CDR3 size: 17 residues. Germline CDR1 reads SGHAT; CDR2 reads FQNNGV. The V end lost 1 base, the J end lost 6 bases, and 19 bases lay between the germline ends. The CDR3 nucleotides read TGTGCCAGCAGCTTAGGCGGAAACCTCCCAGGGGCTCAGCCCCAGCATTTT. Translated, it gives CASSLGGNLPGAQPQHF.

This clone was counted many times. In DNA form, the CDR3 reads TGTGCCAGCAGCGCGAGCCACAGGGAGTGGTTCTTC. Translation: CASSASHREWFF. V and J are TRBV5-4 and TRBJ2-1; D possibly corresponds to TRBD1 (6 bases). The CDR3 spans 12 residues. The V end lost 4 bases, the J end lost 15 bases, and 17 bases lay between the germline ends. The germline V gene encodes CDR1 SGHNT and CDR2 YYREEE (reference sequence).

The V gene is TRBV7-2, the J gene TRBJ2-3; D is ambiguous. Trimming removed 5 bases from V and 6 bases from J, with 18 bases in between. In germline, CDR1 is SGHTA, CDR2 FQGNSA. The CDR3 is made up of 15 amino acids. The CDR3 nucleotides are TGTGCCAGCAGCCGTCAACACGGAAAATTTGATACGCAGTATTTT. Translated: CASSRQHGKFDTQYF.

This clone has only a few counts. The J gene is TRBJ1-1, the V gene TRBV7-8; D gene unclear. Trimming stripped 4 bases from V and 1 base from J, with 13 bases between. Germline-derived CDR1 and CDR2 are SGHVS and FQNEAQ. There are 15 residues in the CDR3. The CDR3 DNA sequence: TGTGCCAGCAGCTCCAGGACCAACACGAACACTGAAGCTTTCTTT. Translating it yields CASSSRTNTNTEAFF. Based on the CDR3 plus reference TRBV7-8 and TRBJ1-1, the full variable domain is GAGVSQSPRYKVAKRGQDVALRCDPISGHVSLFWYQQALGQGPEFLTYFQNEAQLDKSGLPSDRFFAERPEGSVSTLKIQRTQQEDSAVYLCASSSRTNTNTEAFFGQGTRLTVV.

This clone was found a few times. V and J are TRBV7-2 and TRBJ1-2; no clear D. The V gene lost 1 base and the J gene lost 4 bases, with 13 bases spanning the gap. The V gene's germline CDR1 is SGHTA and CDR2 FQGNSA. The CDR3 spans 15 residues. The CDR3 region is CASSLDGSHTYGYTF. The CDR3 DNA reads as TGTGCCAGCAGCTTAGATGGGTCCCACACCTATGGCTACACCTTC.

This clone was picked up a small number of times. The chain joins TRBV2 to TRBJ1-6; 7 bases fit TRBD1. Germline V gives CDR1 SNHLY, CDR2 FYNNEI. With 5 bases clipped from V and 4 bases from J, the junction kept 2 bases outside the gene matches. The CDR3 loop spans 14 amino acids. CDR3 nucleotides: TGTGCCAGCAGTTCACAGGGGTATAATTCACCCCTCCACTTT. It specifies CASSSQGYNSPLHF.

The chain carries TRBV30 and TRBJ2-1; D ambiguous. Germline CDR1 and CDR2: GTSNPN and SVGIG (reference sequence). The CDR3 is 14 residues long. V shed 0 bases and J shed 0 bases, with 6 bases lying between them. The CDR3: CAWSVSFSYNEQFF. CDR3 coding DNA: TGTGCCTGGAGTGTAAGTTTCTCCTACAATGAGCAGTTCTTC.

This clone was seen a few times. This same CDR3 is encoded by further DNA sequences in the sample. This chain links TRBV18 with TRBJ2-7, with 7 bases that match TRBD1. Germline values: CDR1 KGHSH, CDR2 LQKENI. Unmatched junction bases numbered 2, after V lost 3 bases and J lost 0 bases. This CDR3 contains 14 residues. The CDR3 sequence is CASSPGQSSYEQYV. CDR3 DNA sequence: TGTGCCAGCTCACCGGGACAGTCCTCCTACGAGCAGTACGTC.

This clone has ten or more counts. V and J are TRBV28 and TRBJ1-2; D gene unclear. The V end lost 5 bases, the J end lost 7 bases, and 20 bases lay between the germline ends. CDR3 length equals 15 residues. CDR1 and CDR2 (germline): MDHEN, SYDVKM. CDR3 nucleotide sequence: TGTGCCAGCAGTGCTAGGGAGATTCATCGCGGTGGCTACACCTTC. It yields the protein CASSAREIHRGGYTF.

The chain uses TRBV15 and TRBJ1-5; D remains ambiguous. The CDR3 loop spans 13 amino acids. Germline V lookup: CDR1 LNHNV, CDR2 YYDKDF (reference sequence). The V and J ends lost 0 bases and 7 bases respectively, with 7 bases between them. The CDR3 DNA follows: TGTGCCACCAGCAGAGATGCCTACCAGCCCCAGCATTTT. This translates into CATSRDAYQPQHF.

The rearrangement uses TRBV7-2 and TRBJ2-5; D possibly uses TRBD1 or TRBD2 (5 bases each). This CDR3 is built from 13 residues. Germline-derived CDR1 and CDR2 are SGHTA and FQGNSA. Trimming removed 5 bases from V and 4 bases from J, with 11 bases in between. The CDR3 coding sequence is TGTGCCAGCAGCCCCGCGAGGGGAGAGACCCAGTACTTC. It is translated as CASSPARGETQYF.

This clone was seen only a few times. The chain is built from TRBV18 and TRBJ1-1; D remains unclear. V was clipped by 3 bases and J by 0 bases, with 11 bases between them. Germline assignment: CDR1 KGHSH and CDR2 LQKENI. This CDR3 is 15 amino acids long. As DNA, the CDR3 is TGTGCCAGCTCACCGGTGTCGGGGATGAACACTGAAGCTTTCTTT. Translation gives CASSPVSGMNTEAFF.